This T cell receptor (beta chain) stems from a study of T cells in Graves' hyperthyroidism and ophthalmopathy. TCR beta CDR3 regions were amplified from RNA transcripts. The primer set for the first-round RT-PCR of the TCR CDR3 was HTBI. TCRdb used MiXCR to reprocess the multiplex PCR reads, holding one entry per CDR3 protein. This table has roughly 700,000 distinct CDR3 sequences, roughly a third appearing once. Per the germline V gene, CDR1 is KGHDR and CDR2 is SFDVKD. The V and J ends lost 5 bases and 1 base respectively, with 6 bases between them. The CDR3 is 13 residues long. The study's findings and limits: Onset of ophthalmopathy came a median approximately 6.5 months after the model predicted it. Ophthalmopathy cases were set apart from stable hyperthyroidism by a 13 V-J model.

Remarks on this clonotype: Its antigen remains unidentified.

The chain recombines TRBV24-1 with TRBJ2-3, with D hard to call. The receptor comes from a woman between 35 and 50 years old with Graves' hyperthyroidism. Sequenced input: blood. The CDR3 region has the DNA TGTGCCACCAGTGTCCATCGCACAGATACGCAGTATTTT. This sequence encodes CATSVHRTDTQYF.